The rows below give T cell receptor beta chains drawn from one sample of a study of tumor-infiltrating lymphocytes in primary liver carcinoma. TCRdb processed the multiplex PCR reads anew with MiXCR; each CDR3 protein has one entry. The sample has fewer than 250,000 distinct CDR3 sequences, around 81% seen once. Sequences were obtained from tumor tissue from primary liver carcinoma. The receptors come from a man aged 35 to 55 with primary liver carcinoma and hepatitis B virus infection. Each CDR3 is given with its conserved first and last residue. D genes are given only for firm matches.

v_call	d_call	j_call	cdr3_aa
TRBV11-1	.	TRBJ1-6	CASSRTLDPPFHF
TRBV6-6	TRBD1	TRBJ1-4	CASSNRDRRRGEKVFF
TRBV12-3/TRBV12-4	.	TRBJ2-1	CVSSLGRNNEQFF
TRBV10-3	.	TRBJ2-3	CAISVTTYADTQFF
TRBV5-1	.	TRBJ2-2	CASKGGAQNTGELFF
TRBV29-1	TRBD2	TRBJ2-7	CSAAAGAGYKQYF
TRBV4-3	.	TRBJ2-1	CASGQDSEPAYNEQFF
TRBV11-2	TRBD2	TRBJ2-7	CANSLREGRTSGLSSYEQYF
TRBV11-2	.	TRBJ1-5	CASSLVVVTGSRQPQHF
TRBV6-1	TRBD2	TRBJ2-3	CAGRCVLAGSTDTQYF
TRBV4-2	TRBD1	TRBJ2-1	CANGHAGGQGNNERFF
TRBV12-3/TRBV12-4	.	TRBJ1-3	CASSLDKRISGNTIYF
TRBV28	TRBD1	TRBJ2-7	CASSLQGPMGQYF